This TCR beta chain is from a study of blood T cells in healthy people across ages. Together with a sample-barcoded 5' primer, a J-beta primer mix was included in a second PCR lasting roughly 6 to 12 cycles. From the 5' RACE reads, TCRdb called clonotypes with MiXCR, one entry per CDR3 protein. The sample carries 1.2 million to 1.5 million distinct CDR3 sequences, approximately 38% recorded once. Drawn from each donor were ten milliliters of peripheral blood. This clonotype originated in a woman aged 18 to 35 in good health. Sequencing input: blood.

The CDR3 loop is CASSYEGNPYNEQYF. The CDR3 DNA is TGTGCCAGCAGTTACGAGGGGAACCCCTACAATGAGCAGTACTTC. This chain joins TRBV6-5 and TRBJ2-7; possibly TRBD1 or TRBD2 for D (5 bases each). In germline, CDR1 is MNHEY, CDR2 SVGAGI. CDR3 length: 15 residues. The V and J ends lost 2 bases and 7 bases respectively, with 18 bases between them.